These 19 T cell receptor beta chains share one sample of origin, sequenced in a study of cytomegalovirus exposure and HLA in healthy donors. 13 Jbeta primers and 60 Vbeta primers were used for the PCR. Profiling relied on immunoSEQ multiplex PCR, and the TCRdb table lists in-frame clones only, not all of them. Among over 65,000 clones listed, 81% were seen once. Sequenced input: PBMCs. Every receptor here comes from a human donor in good health.

The rearrangement uses TRBV19 and TRBJ2-4, with 12 bases lining up with TRBD1. The germline CDR1 and CDR2 sequences are LNHDA and SQIVND (reference sequence). The CDR3 is made up of 18 amino acids. V lost 3 bases and J lost 7; bases outside the gene matches: 13. The CDR3 region has the DNA TGTGCCAGTAGTATGAGCGGGACAGGGGGCGGATTAGGGAACATTCAGTACTTC. Its translation is CASSMSGTGGGLGNIQYF.

The chain recombines TRBV6-1 with TRBJ1-5; TRBD1 matches 10 bases. CDR3 size: 16 residues. Trimming removed 4 bases from V and 7 bases from J; junction bases left unmatched: 10. The germline gives CDR1 MNHNS, CDR2 SASEGT. The chain's CDR3 is CASSAQGQGQGQPQHF. The CDR3 nucleotides read TGTGCCAGCAGTGCGCAGGGACAGGGGCAGGGACAGCCCCAGCATTTT.

The V gene is TRBV28, the J gene TRBJ2-6; TRBD2 is a possible D gene (6 bases). CDR1 MDHEN and CDR2 SYDVKM come from the germline V gene. V was trimmed by 6 bases and J by 4 bases, leaving 19 bases between them. There are 17 residues in the CDR3. In DNA form, the CDR3 reads TGTGCCAGCAGCCCCGCGGGGCGCGCTCTGGGGGCCAACGTCCTGACTTTC. Its protein product is CASSPAGRALGANVLTF.

This chain connects TRBV19 to TRBJ2-1; no definite D call. Germline CDR1 and CDR2: LNHDA and SQIVND (reference sequence). The CDR3 totals 15 residues. V dropped 2 bases and J dropped 3 bases, with 11 bases sitting between them. CDR3 nucleotide sequence: TGTGCCAGTAGTATATCGCGGCAGATCTACAATGAGCAGTTCTTC. Translation gives CASSISRQIYNEQFF. The variable domain in full, completed from reference TRBV19 and TRBJ2-1, reads DGGITQSPKYLFRKEGQNVTLSCEQNLNHDAMYWYRQDPGQGLRLIYYSQIVNDFQKGDIAEGYSVSREKKESFPLTVTSAQKNPTAFYLCASSISRQIYNEQFFGPGTRLTVL.

The chain uses TRBV19 and TRBJ1-1; D is unresolved. V lost 3 bases and J lost 6, with 8 bases in between. The germline V gene has CDR1 LNHDA and CDR2 SQIVND (reference sequence). This CDR3 is built from 12 residues. The CDR3 protein is CASSIPGAEAFF. The CDR3 DNA follows: TGTGCCAGTAGTATTCCGGGTGCTGAAGCTTTCTTT.

The J gene is TRBJ2-2, the V gene TRBV21-1; the table's D call of TRBD1 was not tested on the DNA. TRBV21-1 is shown as a pseudogene. This CDR3 contains 18 residues. CDR3 loop: CASSEKSDRLWLTGELFF. The CDR3 bases are TGTGCCAGCAGCGAAAAATCGGACAGGCTTTGGCTCACCGGGGAGCTGTTTTTT.

The chain combines TRBV5-1 with TRBJ2-5, with 10 bases matching TRBD2. After removal of 4 bases from V and 4 bases from J, the junction contained 19 bases not matched to a gene. The CDR3 is 19 residues long. Germline lookup yields CDR1 SGHRS and CDR2 YFSETQ. CDR3 coding DNA: TGCGCCAGCAGCCCGGCCCGGCTAGCGGGGGACCCGGAATCAGAGACCCAGTACTTC. This gives the protein CASSPARLAGDPESETQYF.

V gene TRBV7-2 combines with J gene TRBJ1-5, with D hard to call. Germline CDR1 is SGHTA and CDR2 is FQGNSA. The CDR3 length is 14 residues. The V end lost 5 bases, the J end lost 2 bases, and 10 bases lay between the germline ends. In DNA, the CDR3 is TGTGCCAGCAGCACCTTCGGGGGCAATCAGCCCCAGCATTTT. This codes for CASSTFGGNQPQHF. Complete variable domain (other parts from reference TRBV7-2 and TRBJ1-5): GAGVSQSPSNKVTEKGKDVELRCDPISGHTALYWYRQSLGQGLEFLIYFQGNSAPDKSGLPSDRFSAERTGGSVSTLTIQRTQQEDSAVYLCASSTFGGNQPQHFGDGTRLSIL.

The V call is TRBV10-1, the J call TRBJ2-1, with 12 bases aligning to TRBD2. The CDR3 is made up of 15 amino acids. CDR1 and CDR2 (germline): WNHNN, SYGVQD (reference sequence). With 2 bases clipped from V and 7 bases from J, the junction kept 3 bases outside the gene matches. The CDR3 region is CASSEGLAGSNEQFF. The CDR3 DNA is TGCGCCAGCAGTGAGGGACTAGCGGGGAGTAATGAGCAGTTCTTC.

This clone was seen only once. The chain combines TRBV5-1 with TRBJ2-2; D is perhaps TRBD1 (6 bases). Between the trimmed V and J ends, which lost 2 bases and 4 bases, there was a span of 6 bases. Per the germline V gene, CDR1 is SGHRS and CDR2 is YFSETQ. The CDR3 extends over 13 amino acids. For the CDR3, the DNA is TGCGCCAGCAGCTTACAGGGCACCGGGGAGCTGTTTTTT. It yields the protein CASSLQGTGELFF.

The rearrangement links TRBV7-2 to TRBJ1-2, with 9 bases aligning to TRBD1. Germline CDR1 and CDR2: SGHTA and FQGNSA. The CDR3 has 17 residues. V trimming: 4 bases; J trimming: 4 bases; junction bases outside the gene matches: 13. CDR3 nucleotide sequence: TGTGCCAGCAGCTCCGACAGGGGGGACACCAATCTCTATGGCTACACCTTC. It codes for CASSSDRGDTNLYGYTF.

The table lists this clone with a few counts. The chain joins TRBV5-6 to TRBJ1-1; no definite D call. V lost 2 bases and J 6 bases, leaving 11 bases between the germline ends. The CDR3 totals 13 residues. Germline-derived CDR1 and CDR2 are SGHDT and YYEEEE. This CDR3 reads CASSFLSVAEAFF. CDR3 in DNA: TGTGCCAGCAGCTTCCTCTCGGTCGCTGAAGCTTTCTTT.

This chain uses TRBV29-1 with TRBJ1-3; perhaps TRBD1 as D (5 bases). CDR3 length: 13 residues. V lost 4 bases and J lost 8, with 15 bases in between. Per the germline V gene, CDR1 is SQVTM and CDR2 is ANQGSEA. The CDR3 DNA is TGCAGCGTTGTAATGTCGGGGGGAGACACCATATATTTT. It translates to CSVVMSGGDTIYF. Full variable domain (remainder filled in from reference TRBV29-1 and TRBJ1-3): SAVISQKPSRDICQRGTSLTIQCQVDSQVTMMFWYRQQPGQSLTLIATANQGSEATYESGFVIDKFPISRPNLTFSTLTVSNMSPEDSSIYLCSVVMSGGDTIYFGEGSWLTVV.

There are a few counts of this clone. The chain links TRBV25-1 to TRBJ1-4, with D unresolved. Deletions cut 3 bases from V and 7 bases from J, with 12 bases between. Germline loops: CDR1 MGHDK, CDR2 SYGVNS. This CDR3 spans 14 amino acids. The CDR3, as DNA: TGTGCCAGCAGTGACCCCGGGGTGCGTGAAAAACTGTTTTTT. As protein: CASSDPGVREKLFF.

The chain recombines TRBV10-2 with TRBJ2-7, with 16 bases fitting TRBD2. Germline V lookup: CDR1 WSHSY, CDR2 SAAADI. J was trimmed by 4 bases and V by 6 bases; bases with no gene match: 6. The CDR3 has 16 residues. CDR3 loop: CASSPGLAGGPYEQYF. CDR3 nucleotides: TGCGCCAGCAGCCCGGGACTAGCGGGGGGGCCGTACGAGCAGTACTTC.

J is TRBJ2-7 and V is TRBV6-5; weak D call: TRBD1 (5 bases). Per germline, CDR1 MNHEY and CDR2 SVGAGI. The CDR3 has 13 amino acids. Trimming removed 4 bases from V and 4 bases from J, with 11 bases in between. The CDR3 DNA follows: TGTGCCAGCAGTTTACAGGTGGGGTACGAGCAGTACTTC. Encoded protein: CASSLQVGYEQYF.

The chain couples TRBV7-9 to TRBJ1-1; a weak D match, TRBD1 (5 bases). This CDR3 contains 16 residues. Trimming took 1 base from V and 4 from J, leaving 16 bases between them. CDR1 and CDR2 (germline): SEHNR, FQNEAQ (reference sequence). CDR3 nucleotides: TGTGCCAGCAGCTTAGTTGGTGGCAGGGAGGTCACTGAAGCTTTCTTT. This codes for CASSLVGGREVTEAFF.

The V gene is TRBV7-8, the J gene TRBJ2-3; D is uncertain. The CDR3 loop spans 12 amino acids. The germline V gene has CDR1 SGHVS and CDR2 FQNEAQ. Trimming removed 2 bases at V and 5 bases at J, with 5 bases between. This CDR3 reads CASSLFRDTQYF. In DNA form, the CDR3 reads TGTGCCAGCAGCTTATTCCGAGATACGCAGTATTTT.

The genes are TRBV30 and TRBJ1-2; 9 bases fit TRBD1. The CDR3 spans 16 residues. Germline CDR1 reads GTSNPN; CDR2 reads SVGIG (reference sequence). V shed 2 bases and J 6 bases; nucleotides not matched to a gene: 13. The CDR3 sequence is CAWSKADSRDRDGYTF. The CDR3 DNA sequence: TGTGCCTGGAGTAAAGCTGACTCGAGGGACAGGGATGGCTACACCTTC.